This T cell receptor beta chain was profiled in a study of blood T cell repertoires in COVID-19 (dated by TCRdb to 2018 to 2020). Looking at the study overall: Samples covering the acute and convalescent phases of COVID-19 were provided by collaborators in the United States, Italy and Spain. The material from the prospective study consisted of cDNA or gDNA derived from T cells, B-cell-depleted T cells, or PBMCs. Subjects who had been exposed to COVID-19, were actively infected with it, or had recovered from it provided the deeply sampled blood TCRbeta repertoires that made up the dataset. The repertoires were released in a freely available public database intended as a resource for research on the immune response to SARS-CoV-2. The samples were drawn from the first 160 participants of the ongoing ImmuneRACE study and from 950 to 1,500 subjects provided by 6 global collaborators. The sample metadata nearly always contained a de-identified subject ID, COVID-19 status, age in years and sex. Where available, HLA class I and class II types were obtained from metadata supplied by the sample provider rather than from assay-based typing. Summary of the overall study and its limitations: The quantity of clinical and demographic metadata differed by source and by participant and was supplied without curation.

The germline V gene encodes CDR1 KGHSY and CDR2 FQNENV. V loses 2 bases of germline sequence and J loses 3 bases, and the interval between the two ends is 10 bases. The CDR3 runs 14 residues from the cysteine to the phenylalanine. Only the CDR3 part of the read is kept: 42 bases, read in frame from the first base. Participants in the prospective study were enrolled through a virtual design, were aged roughly 18 to 90 years, and lived in approximately 25 United States geographic areas. In the prospective study, cohorts were assigned on the basis of participant-reported clinical history obtained from a screening survey and a study questionnaire. ImmuneRACE Cohort 3 recovered participants were defined by two consecutive negative NP/OP PCR tests, healthcare professional clearance, or symptom resolution. In the prospective study, whole blood, serum and a nasopharyngeal or oropharyngeal swab were collected from each participant by mobile phlebotomists. Participants in the prospective study had the option to provide additional blood draws and questionnaires over a 2-month period. Prospective study blood samples were shipped either frozen or at room temperature before DNA extraction.

TCRbeta CDR3 regions were amplified from genomic DNA by means of the immunoSEQ Assay, a bias-controlled multiplex PCR. Per the original workflow: Nucleated cell counts per sample were estimated from amplification of reference gene primers within the assay. To quantify the absolute abundance of each unique TCRbeta CDR3 rearrangement, sequence reads were collapsed and filtered. For each sample, productive Simpson clonality was calculated as the square root of Simpson's diversity index across productive rearrangements. TCRdb retrieved this table from immuneACCESS and kept in-frame rearrangements only. Not all clones are present; in checked studies, unresolved V genes account for under half, and no reason is known for the remainder. The D gene and trimming were derived from the DNA, and the V and J assignments and clone size from that table. This sample holds some 340,000 clones; less than 90% were observed only once. The ten largest clonotypes hold 5% to 5.5% of the sample.

As to this clone: Its antigen remains unidentified. Base qualities are missing; no much larger clone stands one base away.

This receptor was identified in a woman in her forties or fifties who had recovered from COVID-19. The receptor chain draws on TRBV16 and TRBJ1-2; the D segment could be TRBD1, given 5 matching bases. Source material: PBMCs or T cells enriched from blood (not recorded which). The CDR3 region has the sequence CASSQGARDYGYTF. The nucleotides are TGTGCCAGCAGCCAAGGGGCTAGGGACTATGGCTACACCTTC.